These 32 T cell receptor beta chains came from one sample sequenced in a study of blood T cell repertoires in COVID-19. Profiling relied on immunoSEQ multiplex PCR, and the TCRdb table lists in-frame clones only, not all of them. This sample has 150,000 to 200,000 clones, with roughly 76% found just once. The sample taken for sequencing was peripheral blood. These receptors were collected from a woman older than 75 with COVID-19, enrolled during active disease.

The gene calls are TRBV27 and TRBJ2-3; D is uncertain. The CDR3 extends over 14 amino acids. From germline, CDR1 is MNHEY and CDR2 SMNVEV (reference sequence). The V end was cut by 0 bases, the J end by 4 bases, with 8 bases between. Written as DNA, the CDR3 is TGTGCCAGCAGTTTATCATCCGACTCAGATACGCAGTATTTT. Translated: CASSLSSDSDTQYF.

This clone appeared once. V usage is TRBV27 and J usage is TRBJ2-3, with 8 bases lining up with TRBD2. Trimming removed 8 bases from V and 5 bases from J; junction bases left unmatched: 15. The CDR3 contains 16 residues. Germline V gene data show CDR1 as MNHEY and CDR2 as SMNVEV (reference sequence). CDR3 in DNA: TGTGCCAGCGCGGGGGGAAGACAGGCCACCCTAGATACGCAGTATTTT. Its protein is CASAGGRQATLDTQYF.

The J gene is TRBJ2-2, the V gene TRBV18, with a possible D match to TRBD2 (5 bases). Germline-derived CDR1 and CDR2 are KGHSH and LQKENI. CDR3 length: 12 residues. The germline V and J ends were trimmed by 2 bases and 13 bases, with 11 bases remaining between them. CDR3 residues: CASSPSKGGLFF. CDR3 DNA sequence: TGTGCCAGCTCACCATCCAAAGGAGGGCTGTTTTTT.

J is TRBJ1-5 and V is TRBV4-2, with TRBD1 matching over 9 bases. Germline V gene sequence: CDR1 LGHNA, CDR2 YNFKEQ. Unmatched junction bases numbered 5, after V lost 1 base and J lost 7 bases. The CDR3 loop spans 15 amino acids. CDR3 amino acids: CASSQGTGAGQPQHF. CDR3 nucleotide sequence: TGTGCCAGCAGCCAAGGGACAGGGGCGGGCCAGCCCCAGCATTTT.

This chain uses TRBV24-1 with TRBJ2-7; D is perhaps TRBD2 (6 bases). This CDR3 contains 20 residues. The germline V gene has CDR1 KGHDR and CDR2 SFDVKD. V lost 0 bases and J lost 6, with 29 bases in between. The chain's CDR3 is CATSDLLITLGRTVSGEQYF. For the CDR3, the DNA is TGTGCCACCAGTGATTTGCTGATCACACTGGGGAGGACGGTTTCTGGCGAGCAGTACTTC.

The chain recombines TRBV6-5 with TRBJ2-2; D may be TRBD1 (6 bases). The germline V gene encodes CDR1 MNHEY and CDR2 SVGAGI. The V gene lost 2 bases and the J gene lost 5 bases, with 9 bases spanning the gap. There are 14 residues in the CDR3. The CDR3 DNA follows: TGTGCCAGCAGTTACAACAGGGCGACCGGGGAGCTGTTTTTT. It is translated as CASSYNRATGELFF.

V and J are TRBV28 and TRBJ2-7; a possible D gene is TRBD2 (6 bases). Germline-derived CDR1 and CDR2 are MDHEN and SYDVKM. V was clipped by 3 bases and J by 2 bases, with 8 bases between them. CDR3 length: 13 amino acids. The CDR3 is CASSLTSPYEQYF. The CDR3, as DNA: TGTGCCAGCAGTTTGACTAGTCCCTACGAGCAGTACTTC.

Here the CDR3 reads CAGAGQGSREQYF. The CDR3 nucleotides are TGTGCCGGTGCGGGACAGGGGAGCAGGGAGCAGTACTTC. The chain combines TRBV7-9 with TRBJ2-7, with 10 bases that match TRBD1. J lost 7 bases, V lost 11 bases, and 11 bases had no gene match. Germline loops: CDR1 SEHNR, CDR2 FQNEAQ (reference sequence). The CDR3 covers 13 residues.

The chain recombines TRBV27 with TRBJ1-2; tentative D call: TRBD1 (6 bases). The CDR3 has 12 amino acids. Germline CDR1 and CDR2: MNHEY and SMNVEV (reference sequence). Trimming took 6 bases from V and 4 from J, leaving 9 bases between them. The CDR3 loop is CASSPQGYGYTF. The CDR3 bases are TGTGCCAGCAGCCCACAGGGCTATGGCTACACCTTC.

The chain couples TRBV5-1 to TRBJ1-1, with unresolved D. V was shortened by 0 bases and J by 6 bases, with 15 bases between the two germline ends. The CDR3 is 15 residues long. Germline V gives CDR1 SGHRS, CDR2 YFSETQ. The CDR3 DNA sequence: TGCGCCAGCAGCTTGGCCGGGGAGGGTGAGGCTGAAGCTTTCTTT. This sequence encodes CASSLAGEGEAEAFF.

The chain carries TRBV28 and TRBJ2-3; 7 bases agree with TRBD1. The CDR3 totals 14 residues. Trimming cost V 8 bases and J 0 bases; bases outside gene matches: 5. Germline CDR1 and CDR2: MDHEN and SYDVKM. The CDR3 nucleotides are TGTGCCAGCCGACCAGGGGGAAGCACAGATACGCAGTATTTT. This codes for CASRPGGSTDTQYF. The full variable domain, its missing parts supplied by reference TRBV28 and TRBJ2-3, is DVKVTQSSRYLVKRTGEKVFLECVQDMDHENMFWYRQDPGLGLRLIYFSYDVKMKEKGDIPEGYSVSREKKERFSLILESASTNQTSMYLCASRPGGSTDTQYFGPGTRLTVL.

The V gene is TRBV10-3, the J gene TRBJ2-5; 9 bases line up with TRBD2. Germline trimming cut 1 base from V and 3 bases from J; bases unmatched to any gene: 15. The CDR3 totals 19 residues. Looked up from germline, CDR1 is ENHRY and CDR2 is SYGVKD. Written as DNA, the CDR3 is TGTGCCATCAGTGAGTTTAGCGGGAGTAGTCTACTCAAGGAAGAGACCCAGTACTTC. Translation gives CAISEFSGSSLLKEETQYF.

The genes are TRBV19 and TRBJ2-1, with a weak D call TRBD2 (6 bases). Germline assignment: CDR1 LNHDA and CDR2 SQIVND (reference sequence). The V gene lost 7 bases and the J gene lost 0 bases, with 13 bases spanning the gap. The CDR3 extends over 15 amino acids. The CDR3 sequence: CASTPGLLSYNEQFF. CDR3 nucleotide sequence: TGTGCCAGTACACCGGGACTCCTCTCCTACAATGAGCAGTTCTTC.

In its sample, this clone was seen many times. The rearrangement uses TRBV6-5 and TRBJ1-2, with 10 bases lining up with TRBD1. Germline V gene data show CDR1 as MNHEY and CDR2 as SVGAGI. CDR3 length: 15 residues. Trimming cost V 6 bases and J 6 bases; bases outside gene matches: 10. CDR3 protein: CASSRGTGDSDGYTF. CDR3 nucleotide sequence: TGTGCCAGCAGCCGAGGGACAGGGGATTCGGATGGCTACACCTTC.

Worth noting for this clone: Other DNA sequences within the sample encode an identical CDR3. The chain couples TRBV18 to TRBJ2-7; D perhaps matches TRBD1 (6 bases). The V end lost 0 bases, the J end lost 4 bases, and 7 bases lay between the germline ends. Germline values: CDR1 KGHSH, CDR2 LQKENI. The CDR3 sequence is 13 residues long. The CDR3 DNA reads TGTGCCAGCTCACCACCGACAGGTTACGAGCAGTACTTC. It specifies CASSPPTGYEQYF.

The CDR3 nucleotides read TGTGCCAGCAGTTTCCTTTCCACAGATACGCAGTATTTT. Translated, it gives CASSFLSTDTQYF. The chain has TRBV28 and TRBJ2-3; D remains unclear. V was shortened by 3 bases and J by 2 bases, with 6 bases between the two germline ends. CDR3 length: 13 residues. Germline V gene data show CDR1 as MDHEN and CDR2 as SYDVKM.

This clone was detected many times. CDR3 protein: CASSDPSRGVDTQYF. Written as DNA, the CDR3 is TGTGCCAGCAGCGACCCGTCGCGGGGTGTGGATACGCAGTATTTT. V is TRBV25-1 and J is TRBJ2-3; a weak D match, TRBD2 (6 bases). This CDR3 is built from 15 residues. Germline CDR1 reads MGHDK; CDR2 reads SYGVNS. Trimming took 6 bases from V and 6 from J, leaving 19 bases between them.

The V gene is TRBV7-9, the J gene TRBJ2-5; a weak D match, TRBD1 (6 bases). Trimming took 10 bases from V and 2 from J, leaving 17 bases between them. Per germline, CDR1 SEHNR and CDR2 FQNEAQ (reference sequence). This CDR3 comprises 14 residues. The CDR3: CANGVTGQQETQYF. The CDR3 DNA reads as TGTGCCAACGGCGTTACAGGGCAGCAAGAGACCCAGTACTTC. Filled out from reference TRBV7-9 and TRBJ2-5, the complete variable domain reads DTGVSQNPRHKITKRGQNVTFRCDPISEHNRLYWYRQTLGQGPEFLTYFQNEAQLEKSRLLSDRFSAERPKGSFSTLEIQRTEQGDSAMYLCANGVTGQQETQYFGPGTRLLVL.

This sequence joins TRBV19 and TRBJ2-7; no clear D gene. V was pared by 3 bases and J by 0 bases, with 12 bases between. This CDR3 spans 15 amino acids. Per germline, CDR1 LNHDA and CDR2 SQIVND (reference sequence). CDR3 DNA sequence: TGTGCCAGTAGTATTGCACAGATTCCCTCCTACGAGCAGTACTTC. It is translated as CASSIAQIPSYEQYF.

The chain recombines TRBV28 with TRBJ1-2, with D uncertain. The CDR3 consists of 15 residues. V lost 1 base and J lost 4, with 13 bases in between. From germline, CDR1 is MDHEN and CDR2 SYDVKM. Here the CDR3 reads CASSLFREVPYGYTF. CDR3 DNA sequence: TGTGCCAGCAGTTTATTCCGCGAAGTTCCCTATGGCTACACCTTC.

The chain uses TRBV2 and TRBJ2-7; 7 nucleotides align to TRBD1. J gave up 2 bases and V 5 bases, and 9 bases lay outside the gene matches. Germline CDR1 is SNHLY and CDR2 is FYNNEI. The CDR3 runs 15 residues. The chain's CDR3 is CASSQTTGTAYEQYF. CDR3 sequence (DNA): TGTGCCAGCAGTCAAACGACCGGGACAGCCTACGAGCAGTACTTC.

This clone was seen only a few times. The V call is TRBV7-8, the J call TRBJ1-4; D gene unclear. The CDR3 covers 13 residues. V dropped 1 base and J dropped 4 bases, with 4 bases sitting between them. Germline V gene data show CDR1 as SGHVS and CDR2 as FQNEAQ. The CDR3 nucleotides read TGTGCCAGCAGCTTAGTTCTTAATGAAAAACTGTTTTTT. Translating it yields CASSLVLNEKLFF.

V gene TRBV6-6 combines with J gene TRBJ1-1, with 8 positions matching TRBD1. Germline V gene sequence: CDR1 MNHNY, CDR2 SVGAGI (reference sequence). V lost 7 bases to trimming and J lost 1 base; unmatched junction nucleotides: 11. This CDR3 comprises 16 residues. The CDR3 region is CASTDQGARGNTEAFF. The CDR3 DNA reads TGTGCCAGCACCGATCAGGGGGCGAGGGGGAACACTGAAGCTTTCTTT.

This chain links TRBV7-9 with TRBJ2-2, with D perhaps TRBD1 (6 bases). V was shortened by 3 bases and J by 1 base, with 9 bases between the two germline ends. The CDR3 is 15 amino acids. In germline, CDR1 is SEHNR, CDR2 FQNEAQ (reference sequence). This CDR3 reads CASSFTRGNTGELFF. CDR3 sequence (DNA): TGTGCCAGCAGCTTCACCAGGGGGAACACCGGGGAGCTGTTTTTT. The full variable domain, its missing parts supplied by reference TRBV7-9 and TRBJ2-2, is DTGVSQNPRHKITKRGQNVTFRCDPISEHNRLYWYRQTLGQGPEFLTYFQNEAQLEKSRLLSDRFSAERPKGSFSTLEIQRTEQGDSAMYLCASSFTRGNTGELFFGEGSRLTVL.

The chain links TRBV2 to TRBJ1-4; D is unresolved. CDR3 size: 13 residues. Trimming took 5 bases from V and 8 from J, leaving 12 bases between them. Germline V CDR1 and CDR2: SNHLY, FYNNEI. CDR3 DNA sequence: TGTGCCAGCAGTCGAATGGGTAGCGAAAAACTGTTTTTT. It is translated as CASSRMGSEKLFF. The variable domain in full, completed from reference TRBV2 and TRBJ1-4, reads EPEVTQTPSHQVTQMGQEVILRCVPISNHLYFYWYRQILGQKVEFLVSFYNNEISEKSEIFDDQFSVERPDGSNFTLKIRSTKLEDSAMYFCASSRMGSEKLFFGSGTQLSVL.

The CDR3 region is CASRRISGRYNEQFF. CDR3 in DNA: TGTGCCAGCAGGAGAATTAGCGGGAGGTACAATGAGCAGTTCTTC. This chain joins TRBV11-2 and TRBJ2-1; TRBD2 matches 10 bases. Germline V gene lookup returns CDR1 SGHAT and CDR2 FQNNGV. The CDR3 loop spans 15 amino acids. V lost 6 bases, J lost 4 bases, and 6 bases stayed unmatched.

This clone was seen only once. This chain links TRBV5-1 with TRBJ1-2; weak D call: TRBD1 (6 bases). V lost 6 bases and J 5 bases, leaving 20 bases between the germline ends. This CDR3 comprises 15 residues. From germline, CDR1 is SGHRS and CDR2 YFSETQ. CDR3 nucleotide sequence: TGCGCCAGCAATGTGGACAGATCCCACGGTTATGGCTACACCTTC. Its protein is CASNVDRSHGYGYTF.

The J gene is TRBJ1-1, the V gene TRBV6-1; 9 positions match TRBD1. The J segment lost 5 bases and the V segment lost 4 bases, leaving 11 bases of the junction unmatched. Germline loops: CDR1 MNHNS, CDR2 SASEGT. The CDR3 contains 16 residues. This CDR3 is CASSVPGQGSWTEAFF. The CDR3, as DNA: TGTGCCAGCAGTGTCCCGGGACAGGGATCGTGGACTGAAGCTTTCTTT.

The gene calls are TRBV7-9 and TRBJ1-4, with D hard to call. The CDR3 sequence is 12 residues long. The V end was cut by 3 bases, the J end by 10 bases, with 9 bases between. Germline V gene data show CDR1 as SEHNR and CDR2 as FQNEAQ (reference sequence). The DNA of the CDR3 is TGTGCCAGCAGCTTCCGTGAGGGAAAACTGTTTTTT. Amino acids: CASSFREGKLFF.

This chain uses TRBV5-8 with TRBJ1-1; D ambiguous. The CDR3 runs to 13 residues. Per the germline V gene, CDR1 is SGHTS and CDR2 is YDEGEE. V was shortened by 1 base and J by 1 base, with 5 bases between the two germline ends. CDR3 coding DNA: TGTGCCAGCAGCTTGAACAGGAACACTGAAGCTTTCTTT. It specifies CASSLNRNTEAFF.

This clone was recorded only once. The chain couples TRBV29-1 to TRBJ2-1, with 11 positions matching TRBD2. V lost 1 base to trimming and J lost 7 bases; unmatched junction nucleotides: 6. CDR1 and CDR2 from the germline V gene are SQVTM and ANQGSEA. The CDR3 totals 15 residues. As DNA, the CDR3 is TGCAGCGTTGAAGTGGTGGCTAGCGGGGGGAATGAGCAGTTCTTC. This encodes CSVEVVASGGNEQFF.

The genes are TRBV28 and TRBJ1-6; 7 bases map to TRBD1. The CDR3 totals 14 residues. Losses at the gene ends were 3 bases for V and 8 bases for J; bases not matched to a gene: 4. Germline V CDR1 and CDR2: MDHEN, SYDVKM. The CDR3 here is CASSLGDRDSPLHF. CDR3 sequence (DNA): TGTGCCAGCAGTTTGGGCGACAGGGATTCACCCCTCCACTTT.